This record covers a single TCR beta chain. The data belong to a study of shared T cell receptors in the human thymus. Some clones are missing from TCRdb's copy, which holds only in-frame ones; the method was immunoSEQ multiplex PCR. The table has roughly 700,000 clones, 88% seen once. V shed 6 bases, J shed 0 bases, and the junction held 5 bases outside the gene matches. Germline CDR1 is MNHEY and CDR2 is SVGAGI. The CDR3 totals 15 residues. The same data also contributed to another study, on human thymus T cells. This second study says: The donor group consisted of healthy Finnish infants who were having corrective surgery for congenital heart defects. The thymus was resected at corrective cardiac surgery. Thymic as well as blood repertoires seemed to favor certain V and J genes unevenly. Highly overlapping thymic repertoires among unrelated individuals were reported in related research.

This receptor was obtained from a boy under two years old with a congenital heart defect. Sequencing was performed on thymocytes. The genes are TRBV6-5 and TRBJ1-3; 7 bases align to TRBD1. Written as DNA, the CDR3 is TGTGCCAGCAGGCCTGGGACAGACTCTGGAAACACCATATATTTT. Translating it yields CASRPGTDSGNTIYF.